This is a list of T cell receptor beta chains from one sample in a study of T cells after yellow fever vaccination. From the 5' RACE reads, TCRdb called clonotypes with MiXCR, one entry per CDR3 protein. The profile shows 400,000 to 650,000 distinct CDR3 sequences, around a fifth of them singletons. Sequencing was performed on PBMCs, taken around 3 weeks after the first yellow fever vaccination. The source of these receptors is a man younger than 35 who received the YFV17D yellow fever vaccine. Both conserved end residues are part of each CDR3. A D gene is named only where the DNA matches it firmly. Clone size is shown for a subset of rows, as once, few, many or a class of expanded clone.

cdr3_aa: CASSLLTGFFNEQFF
cdr3_nt: TGTGCCAGCAGCTTATTGACAGGGTTTTTCAATGAGCAGTTCTTC
clone_size: many
v_call: TRBV7-9
j_call: TRBJ2-1
d_call: TRBD1

cdr3_aa: CASSLFLGGTDTQYF
cdr3_nt: TGTGCCAGCAGCTTATTTTTGGGGGGCACAGATACGCAGTATTTT
clone_size: .
v_call: TRBV7-9
j_call: TRBJ2-3
d_call: .

cdr3_aa: CASSESKLLDEQFF
cdr3_nt: TGCGCCAGCAGTGAGTCGAAACTGCTCGATGAGCAGTTCTTC
clone_size: .
v_call: TRBV10-1
j_call: TRBJ2-1
d_call: .

cdr3_aa: CSAALGSGQPQHF
cdr3_nt: TGCAGTGCTGCTTTAGGGTCGGGTCAGCCCCAGCATTTT
clone_size: .
v_call: TRBV20-1
j_call: TRBJ1-5
d_call: .

cdr3_aa: CASASGPDTQYF
cdr3_nt: TGTGCCAGCGCTAGCGGCCCAGATACGCAGTATTTT
clone_size: .
v_call: TRBV10-3
j_call: TRBJ2-3
d_call: TRBD2

cdr3_aa: CASSPGTSGLAKNIQYF
cdr3_nt: TGTGCCAGCAGCCCTGGGACTAGCGGATTAGCCAAAAACATTCAGTACTTC
clone_size: .
v_call: TRBV7-9
j_call: TRBJ2-4
d_call: TRBD2

cdr3_aa: CASSRTRGLSDTQYF
cdr3_nt: TGTGCCAGCAGTCGGACGAGGGGACTTTCAGATACGCAGTATTTT
clone_size: .
v_call: TRBV6-2/TRBV6-3
j_call: TRBJ2-3
d_call: .

cdr3_aa: CASSFRGRNEKLFF
cdr3_nt: TGTGCCAGCAGCTTCAGGGGCCGTAATGAAAAACTGTTTTTT
clone_size: .
v_call: TRBV5-6
j_call: TRBJ1-4
d_call: .

cdr3_aa: CASREGGASSPLHF
cdr3_nt: TGTGCCAGCAGGGAAGGGGGGGCAAGTTCACCCCTCCACTTT
clone_size: .
v_call: TRBV12-3/TRBV12-4
j_call: TRBJ1-6
d_call: .

cdr3_aa: CASSFAGTGAYEQYF
cdr3_nt: TGTGCCAGCAGCTTTGCCGGGACAGGGGCCTACGAGCAGTACTTC
clone_size: few
v_call: TRBV7-2
j_call: TRBJ2-7
d_call: TRBD1

cdr3_aa: CATSETDRADGELFF
cdr3_nt: TGTGCCACCAGTGAGACCGACAGGGCGGACGGGGAGCTGTTTTTT
clone_size: few
v_call: TRBV24-1
j_call: TRBJ2-2
d_call: TRBD1

cdr3_aa: CASSQARRNSPLHF
cdr3_nt: TGCGCCAGCAGCCAAGCCAGGCGGAATTCACCCCTCCACTTT
clone_size: .
v_call: TRBV4-3
j_call: TRBJ1-6
d_call: .

cdr3_aa: CASSPGTSGGPLGETQYF
cdr3_nt: TGTGCCAGCAGCCCAGGGACTAGCGGGGGGCCATTGGGGGAGACCCAGTACTTC
clone_size: few
v_call: TRBV11-1
j_call: TRBJ2-5
d_call: TRBD2

cdr3_aa: CASSQRQGTYNSPLHF
cdr3_nt: TGCGCCAGCAGCCAAAGACAGGGAACCTATAATTCACCCCTCCACTTT
clone_size: .
v_call: TRBV4-1
j_call: TRBJ1-6
d_call: TRBD1

cdr3_aa: CASSLLFTSTDTQYF
cdr3_nt: TGTGCCAGCAGTTTACTCTTTACTAGCACAGATACGCAGTATTTT
clone_size: .
v_call: TRBV12-3/TRBV12-4
j_call: TRBJ2-3
d_call: .

cdr3_aa: CASSLGVSPYEQYF
cdr3_nt: TGTGCCAGCAGCTTAGGTGTGTCCCCCTACGAGCAGTACTTC
clone_size: few
v_call: TRBV13
j_call: TRBJ2-7
d_call: .

cdr3_aa: CASSLAGQPQHF
cdr3_nt: TGTGCCAGCAGCTTAGCGGGACAGCCCCAGCATTTT
clone_size: many
v_call: TRBV7-2
j_call: TRBJ1-5
d_call: .

cdr3_aa: CSARDMGQPTDTQYF
cdr3_nt: TGCAGTGCTAGGGATATGGGACAGCCAACAGATACGCAGTATTTT
clone_size: .
v_call: TRBV20-1
j_call: TRBJ2-3
d_call: TRBD1

cdr3_aa: CASSQGTSAGTEAFF
cdr3_nt: TGCGCCAGCAGCCAAGGGACCTCTGCCGGCACTGAAGCTTTCTTT
clone_size: few
v_call: TRBV5-1
j_call: TRBJ1-1
d_call: .

cdr3_aa: CASSPPSPTEAFF
cdr3_nt: TGTGCCAGCTCACCACCCAGCCCCACTGAAGCTTTCTTT
clone_size: .
v_call: TRBV18
j_call: TRBJ1-1
d_call: .

cdr3_aa: CASSIPQREAFF
cdr3_nt: TGTGCCAGTAGTATCCCCCAGAGAGAAGCTTTCTTT
clone_size: .
v_call: TRBV19
j_call: TRBJ1-1
d_call: .

cdr3_aa: CASSSRSGEGDTQYF
cdr3_nt: TGTGCCAGCAGTTCCCGGTCCGGGGAGGGGGATACGCAGTATTTT
clone_size: .
v_call: TRBV6-4
j_call: TRBJ2-3
d_call: TRBD2

cdr3_aa: CASSSVLALGTDTQYF
cdr3_nt: TGCGCCAGCAGCTCGGTACTAGCGTTGGGCACAGATACGCAGTATTTT
clone_size: many
v_call: TRBV4-3
j_call: TRBJ2-3
d_call: TRBD2

cdr3_aa: CASSSGAPYQETQYF
cdr3_nt: TGTGCCAGCAGCTCCGGGGCCCCGTACCAAGAGACCCAGTACTTC
clone_size: .
v_call: TRBV5-4
j_call: TRBJ2-5
d_call: .

cdr3_aa: CASSQNRFNEKLFF
cdr3_nt: TGTGCCAGCAGCCAGAACAGGTTTAATGAAAAACTGTTTTTT
clone_size: few
v_call: TRBV3-1
j_call: TRBJ1-4
d_call: .

cdr3_aa: CASSLRGIQETQYF
cdr3_nt: TGTGCCAGCAGCCTACGGGGGATCCAAGAGACCCAGTACTTC
clone_size: few
v_call: TRBV5-4
j_call: TRBJ2-5
d_call: .

cdr3_aa: CASSSGQGMGETQYF
cdr3_nt: TGTGCCAGCAGCTCCGGACAGGGAATGGGAGAGACCCAGTACTTC
clone_size: few
v_call: TRBV5-8
j_call: TRBJ2-5
d_call: TRBD1

cdr3_aa: CASSYSPDSYEQYF
cdr3_nt: TGTGCCAGCAGTTACTCGCCCGACTCCTACGAGCAGTACTTC
clone_size: few
v_call: TRBV6-5
j_call: TRBJ2-7
d_call: .

cdr3_aa: CATSDSLAGRETQYF
cdr3_nt: TGTGCCACCAGTGATTCCCTAGCGGGGAGAGAGACCCAGTACTTC
clone_size: few
v_call: TRBV24-1
j_call: TRBJ2-5
d_call: TRBD2

cdr3_aa: CASSQDRDLSQYNEQFF
cdr3_nt: TGTGCCAGCAGCCAAGATCGAGATCTATCCCAGTACAATGAGCAGTTCTTC
clone_size: .
v_call: TRBV4-2
j_call: TRBJ2-1
d_call: .

cdr3_aa: CASSDQVNTGELFF
cdr3_nt: TGCGCCAGCAGCGATCAGGTGAACACCGGGGAGCTGTTTTTT
clone_size: .
v_call: TRBV5-1
j_call: TRBJ2-2
d_call: .

cdr3_aa: CASSYGDKFF
cdr3_nt: TGTGCCAGCAGTTACGGGGATAAGTTCTTC
clone_size: few
v_call: TRBV6-6
j_call: TRBJ2-1
d_call: .

cdr3_aa: CASSQPLAGGLTDTQYF
cdr3_nt: TGCGCCAGCAGCCAACCACTAGCGGGGGGCCTCACAGATACGCAGTATTTT
clone_size: few
v_call: TRBV4-1
j_call: TRBJ2-3
d_call: TRBD2

cdr3_aa: CSAGRGGAGYEQFF
cdr3_nt: TGCAGTGCCGGGCGGGGGGGGGCCGGGTATGAGCAGTTCTTC
clone_size: few
v_call: TRBV20-1
j_call: TRBJ2-1
d_call: TRBD2

cdr3_aa: CASSDLYTGELFF
cdr3_nt: TGTGCCAGCAGTGACCTATACACCGGGGAGCTGTTTTTT
clone_size: .
v_call: TRBV25-1
j_call: TRBJ2-2
d_call: .

cdr3_aa: CASSLAGRVNSPLHF
cdr3_nt: TGTGCCAGCAGCTTAGCGGGTAGGGTGAATTCACCCCTCCACTTT
clone_size: .
v_call: TRBV7-2
j_call: TRBJ1-6
d_call: .

cdr3_aa: CAKTSLAGSTDTQYF
cdr3_nt: TGTGCCAAGACGTCCCTAGCGGGGAGCACAGATACGCAGTATTTT
clone_size: few
v_call: TRBV6-1
j_call: TRBJ2-3
d_call: TRBD2

cdr3_aa: CASSITGVYGYTF
cdr3_nt: TGTGCCAGCAGTATAACAGGGGTCTATGGCTACACCTTC
clone_size: .
v_call: TRBV12-3/TRBV12-4
j_call: TRBJ1-2
d_call: TRBD1

cdr3_aa: CASIQTGGAGQPQHF
cdr3_nt: TGTGCCAGCATCCAGACAGGGGGCGCGGGGCAGCCCCAGCATTTT
clone_size: .
v_call: TRBV6-1
j_call: TRBJ1-5
d_call: TRBD1

cdr3_aa: CASSFGDRGTTEAFF
cdr3_nt: TGTGCCAGCAGTTTCGGGGACAGGGGAACCACTGAAGCTTTCTTT
clone_size: .
v_call: TRBV12-3/TRBV12-4
j_call: TRBJ1-1
d_call: TRBD1

cdr3_aa: CASSTQGAMNEQYF
cdr3_nt: TGTGCCAGTAGTACACAGGGGGCGATGAACGAGCAGTACTTC
clone_size: once
v_call: TRBV19
j_call: TRBJ2-7
d_call: TRBD1

cdr3_aa: CSVLHSNNEQFF
cdr3_nt: TGCAGCGTTCTCCACTCGAATAATGAGCAGTTCTTC
clone_size: many
v_call: TRBV29-1
j_call: TRBJ2-1
d_call: .

cdr3_aa: CASSSYGRYTDTQYF
cdr3_nt: TGTGCCAGCAGTTCATATGGCCGTTACACAGATACGCAGTATTTT
clone_size: few
v_call: TRBV7-3
j_call: TRBJ2-3
d_call: .

cdr3_aa: CSAPGGQKDSPLHF
cdr3_nt: TGCAGCGCCCCGGGGGGGCAAAAAGATTCACCCCTCCACTTT
clone_size: few
v_call: TRBV29-1
j_call: TRBJ1-6
d_call: .

cdr3_aa: CASSPQGPLITDTQYF
cdr3_nt: TGTGCCAGCAGCCCACAAGGACCCCTAATCACAGATACGCAGTATTTT
clone_size: few
v_call: TRBV5-4
j_call: TRBJ2-3
d_call: .

cdr3_aa: CASSRLVRGTDTQYF
cdr3_nt: TGTGCCAGCAGTCGACTAGTGCGGGGCACAGATACGCAGTATTTT
clone_size: .
v_call: TRBV6-2/TRBV6-3
j_call: TRBJ2-3
d_call: .

cdr3_aa: CASSQAPTTLEREQYF
cdr3_nt: TGCGCCAGCAGCCAAGCCCCGACGACTCTCGAAAGGGAGCAGTACTTC
clone_size: .
v_call: TRBV4-1
j_call: TRBJ2-7
d_call: .

cdr3_aa: CASSLGGGIYSNQPQHF
cdr3_nt: TGTGCCAGCAGCTTAGGGGGGGGGATCTATAGCAATCAGCCCCAGCATTTT
clone_size: few
v_call: TRBV7-2
j_call: TRBJ1-5
d_call: .